There are a few counts of the clone carrying this T cell receptor (beta chain). Antigen specificity is unknown. This entry belongs to a study of blood T cells in healthy people across ages. Study-wide findings and caveats: Considered underestimates were the diversity estimates obtained from one million T cells. Since the PBMCs were unsorted, naive and antigen-experienced cells could not be conclusively compared.

CDR1 and CDR2 (germline): SGHRS, YFSETQ. This CDR3 is built from 13 residues. Trimming stripped 0 bases from V and 6 bases from J, with 9 bases between. A second roughly 6 to 11 cycle PCR used barcoded and J-beta primers. TCRdb independently ran MiXCR on the 5' RACE reads; one entry per CDR3 protein. This table holds hundreds of thousands of distinct CDR3 sequences, 20% to 30% found once. These records were also assigned to another study, of T cells of mothers and their children.

The clonotype was recovered from a boy between 10 and 17 years old in good health. V gene TRBV5-1 combines with J gene TRBJ1-2, with D perhaps TRBD1 (6 bases). The sample consisted of blood. The CDR3 loop is CASSLGTEHGYTF. For the CDR3, the DNA is TGCGCCAGCAGCTTGGGGACAGAACATGGCTACACCTTC.